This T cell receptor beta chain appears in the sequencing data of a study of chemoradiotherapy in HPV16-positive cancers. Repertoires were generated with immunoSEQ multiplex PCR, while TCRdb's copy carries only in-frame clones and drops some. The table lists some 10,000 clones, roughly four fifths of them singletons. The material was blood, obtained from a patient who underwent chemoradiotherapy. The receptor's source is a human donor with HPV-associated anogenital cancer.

CDR3 nucleotide sequence: TGTGCCAGTAGTATATTCCTCAGGGGTCAGCCCCAGCATTTT. Protein product: CASSIFLRGQPQHF. The gene calls are TRBV19 and TRBJ1-5; TRBD1 is a possible D gene (6 bases). CDR3 length: 14 amino acids. Trimming stripped 2 bases from V and 6 bases from J, with 11 bases between. The germline V gene encodes CDR1 LNHDA and CDR2 SQIVND (reference sequence).